This T cell receptor (beta chain) was identified in a study of T cells in Graves' hyperthyroidism and ophthalmopathy. The study's findings and limits: Also found in blood were most expanded thyroid clonotypes above 0.001.

Across 18 months, stable Graves' hyperthyroidism was marked by no progression to ophthalmopathy. The patients, who ranged from 18 to 65 in age, presented with newly diagnosed hyperthyroidism lasting under 2 months. More than 9.5 ml fresh peripheral blood yielded the PBMCs. TCR beta CDR3 sequences were amplified from RNA transcripts. A first-round RT-PCR of the TCR CDR3 used the HTBI primer set. Each CDR3 protein is one row after TCRdb ran MiXCR on the multiplex PCR reads. The sample has about 520,000 distinct CDR3 sequences; less than 25% are singletons. This clonotype was counted only a few times. As yet, its antigen is unknown. The TCR sequence derives from a man younger than 35 with Graves' hyperthyroidism. The material sequenced was blood.

CDR3 DNA sequence: TGTGCCAGCAGTGAACAGGGGAAAGCTTTCTTT. It specifies CASSEQGKAFF. The chain joins TRBV6-1 to TRBJ1-1, with D possibly matching TRBD1 (6 bases). Germline V CDR1 and CDR2: MNHNS, SASEGT. Trimming removed 2 bases from V and 9 bases from J, with 7 bases in between. The CDR3 has 11 residues.